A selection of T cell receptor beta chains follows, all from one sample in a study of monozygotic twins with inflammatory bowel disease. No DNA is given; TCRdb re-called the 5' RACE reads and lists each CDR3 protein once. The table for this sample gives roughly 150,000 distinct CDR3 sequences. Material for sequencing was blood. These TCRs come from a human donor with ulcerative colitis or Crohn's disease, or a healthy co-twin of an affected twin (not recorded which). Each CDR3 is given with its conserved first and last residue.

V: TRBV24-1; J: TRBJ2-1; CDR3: CATWPHRGDNEQFF
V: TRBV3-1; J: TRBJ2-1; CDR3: CASSQEGGYYNEQFF
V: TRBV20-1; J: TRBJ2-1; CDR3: CSASLASPSHNEQFF
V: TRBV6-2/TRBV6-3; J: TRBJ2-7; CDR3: CASSPMGAQYF
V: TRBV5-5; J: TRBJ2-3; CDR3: CASSLMKTGGTDTQYF
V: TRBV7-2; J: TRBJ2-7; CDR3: CASSLVAGGSYEQYF
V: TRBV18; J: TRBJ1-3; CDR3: CASSPGIGDTIYF
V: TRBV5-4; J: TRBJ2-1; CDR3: CASSLGLAGALSSYNEQFF
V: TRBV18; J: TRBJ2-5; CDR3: CASSPTKETQYF
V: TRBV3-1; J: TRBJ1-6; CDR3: CASSQERQGSSNSPLHF
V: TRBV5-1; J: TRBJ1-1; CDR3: CASRGEKGVNTEAFF
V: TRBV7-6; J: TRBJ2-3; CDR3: CASSFVGLAGDTQYF
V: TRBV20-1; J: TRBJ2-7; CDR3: CSAVPGASGNHEQYF
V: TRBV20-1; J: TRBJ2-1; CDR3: CSATPGTGYNEQFF
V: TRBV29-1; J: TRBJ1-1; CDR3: CSADQTGYTEAFF
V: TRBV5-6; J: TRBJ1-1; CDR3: CASSFSSSEAFF
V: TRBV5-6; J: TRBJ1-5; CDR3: CASSLKTGQNQPQHF
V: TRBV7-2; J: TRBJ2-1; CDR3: CASSLTPTPLYNEQFF
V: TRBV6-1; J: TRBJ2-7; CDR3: CASRETVPTYEQYF
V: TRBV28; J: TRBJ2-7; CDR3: CASSLWTSGAYEQYF
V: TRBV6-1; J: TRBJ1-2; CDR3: CASSDEGRANYGYTF
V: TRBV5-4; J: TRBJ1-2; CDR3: CASSLGAPPGRGYTF
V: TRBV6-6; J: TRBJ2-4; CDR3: CASSYGKNIQYF
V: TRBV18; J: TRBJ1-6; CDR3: CASSLKRDRRPGSPLHF